This is a list of T cell receptor beta chains from one sample in a study of CD8 T cells in ankylosing spondylitis. TCRdb re-derived calls from the 5' RACE reads in MiXCR, one entry per CDR3 protein. The table lists some 130,000 distinct CDR3 sequences, 8% to 9% of them singletons. The sample consisted of synovial fluid, either unsorted or a sorted T cell fraction (not recorded which). The receptors here all came from a male donor with ankylosing spondylitis. CDR3s include the opening cysteine and the closing phenylalanine or tryptophan. Each record gives: CDR3 protein, CDR3 DNA, D gene, V gene, J gene, clone size. D genes are given only for firm matches. Only some rows state a clone size, as once, few, many or a class for expanded clones.

CDR3aa: CASSYEGTLSGANVLTF
CDR3nt: TGTGCCAGCAGCTACGAAGGGACACTTTCTGGGGCCAACGTCCTGACTTTC
d_gene: .
v_gene: TRBV6-5
j_gene: TRBJ2-6
abundance: .

CDR3aa: CATSDLGGQDTPSSGNTIYF
CDR3nt: TGTGCCACCAGTGATTTGGGCGGTCAGGATACGCCGAGCTCTGGAAACACCATATATTTT
d_gene: .
v_gene: TRBV24-1
j_gene: TRBJ1-3
abundance: many

CDR3aa: CASSLGLLGLGEQYF
CDR3nt: TGTGCCAGCAGCTTGGGCCTATTAGGGTTGGGCGAGCAGTACTTC
d_gene: .
v_gene: TRBV5-6
j_gene: TRBJ2-7
abundance: .

CDR3aa: CASSWDEEGEQYF
CDR3nt: TGCGCCAGCAGCTGGGACGAGGAGGGCGAGCAGTACTTC
d_gene: .
v_gene: TRBV5-1
j_gene: TRBJ2-7
abundance: many

CDR3aa: CATSDPTGGNEQFF
CDR3nt: TGTGCCACCAGTGACCCGACAGGGGGCAATGAGCAGTTCTTC
d_gene: TRBD1
v_gene: TRBV24-1
j_gene: TRBJ2-1
abundance: .

CDR3aa: CASSYHGDTEAFF
CDR3nt: TGTGCCAGCAGTTACCACGGGGACACTGAAGCTTTCTTT
d_gene: .
v_gene: TRBV6-6
j_gene: TRBJ1-1
abundance: .

CDR3aa: CAISEIAYEQYF
CDR3nt: TGTGCCATCAGTGAGATCGCCTACGAGCAGTACTTC
d_gene: .
v_gene: TRBV10-3
j_gene: TRBJ2-7
abundance: many

CDR3aa: CASSPKGTSGRAKNEQFF
CDR3nt: TGTGCCAGCTCACCAAAGGGGACTAGCGGGAGGGCCAAGAATGAGCAGTTCTTC
d_gene: TRBD2
v_gene: TRBV18
j_gene: TRBJ2-1
abundance: .

CDR3aa: CASSDRTYEQYF
CDR3nt: TGTGCCAGCAGCGATCGCACCTACGAGCAGTACTTC
d_gene: .
v_gene: TRBV5-5
j_gene: TRBJ2-7
abundance: few

CDR3aa: CAWSVQSNQPQHF
CDR3nt: TGTGCCTGGAGTGTTCAGAGCAATCAGCCCCAGCATTTT
d_gene: .
v_gene: TRBV30
j_gene: TRBJ1-5
abundance: .

CDR3aa: CAGTGYTGELFF
CDR3nt: TGTGCCGGGACAGGGTATACCGGGGAGCTGTTTTTT
d_gene: TRBD1
v_gene: TRBV30
j_gene: TRBJ2-2
abundance: few

CDR3aa: CASSEAWGYQPQHF
CDR3nt: TGTGCCAGCAGTGAAGCGTGGGGGTATCAGCCCCAGCATTTT
d_gene: .
v_gene: TRBV6-1
j_gene: TRBJ1-5
abundance: many

CDR3aa: CASSARGLSYEQYF
CDR3nt: TGTGCCAGCTCCGCGAGGGGCCTCTCCTACGAGCAGTACTTC
d_gene: .
v_gene: TRBV6-1
j_gene: TRBJ2-7
abundance: few

CDR3aa: CASKFYRETQYF
CDR3nt: TGTGCCAGCAAATTCTATAGGGAGACCCAGTACTTC
d_gene: .
v_gene: TRBV2
j_gene: TRBJ2-5
abundance: few

CDR3aa: CASSYSRQPYEQYF
CDR3nt: TGTGCCAGCAGTTACTCTCGGCAGCCCTACGAGCAGTACTTC
d_gene: .
v_gene: TRBV6-2/TRBV6-3
j_gene: TRBJ2-7
abundance: .

CDR3aa: CASSYRDEKLFF
CDR3nt: TGTGCCAGCAGCTACAGGGATGAAAAACTGTTTTTT
d_gene: .
v_gene: TRBV7-2
j_gene: TRBJ1-4
abundance: many

CDR3aa: CATSREGGAEYEQYF
CDR3nt: TGTGCCACCAGCAGAGAGGGGGGCGCCGAGTACGAGCAGTACTTC
d_gene: .
v_gene: TRBV15
j_gene: TRBJ2-7
abundance: .

CDR3aa: CATRAGGITEAFF
CDR3nt: TGTGCCACCCGGGCAGGGGGAATCACTGAAGCTTTCTTT
d_gene: TRBD1
v_gene: TRBV28
j_gene: TRBJ1-1
abundance: many

CDR3aa: CASSSGQGAGNSPLHF
CDR3nt: TGTGCCAGCAGCTCGGGACAGGGGGCCGGTAATTCACCCCTCCACTTT
d_gene: TRBD1
v_gene: TRBV7-8
j_gene: TRBJ1-6
abundance: .

CDR3aa: CASSVDRFTEAFF
CDR3nt: TGTGCCAGCAGCGTAGACAGGTTTACTGAAGCTTTCTTT
d_gene: .
v_gene: TRBV9
j_gene: TRBJ1-1
abundance: many